The clone carrying this T cell receptor beta chain came up many times. Its antigen remains unknown. It was by 5'RACE with 10-nucleotide random UMIs that the cDNA was made. Per sequencing run, 15-18 subjects together gave over 170 million TCR-beta sequences. Each CDR3 protein gets one entry after TCRdb re-called the 5' RACE reads with MiXCR. The table lists tens of thousands of distinct CDR3 sequences, about an eighth of them singletons. The data derive from a study of neurological immune-mediated disorders. The study's findings and limits: While HTLV-1-associated myelopathy showed the greatest TCR clonal expansion, multiple sclerosis showed the least, falling below healthy controls. None of the CDR3 amino acid sequences in expanded clones turned up in more than one subject, which points to private repertoires in all groups.

Germline values: CDR1 SGHRS, CDR2 YFSETQ. Trimming removed 4 bases from V and 6 bases from J; junction bases left unmatched: 6. The CDR3 has 14 amino acids. The genes are TRBV5-1 and TRBJ2-7, with 11 bases matching TRBD1. Sequencing was performed on PBMCs. This clonotype was obtained from a female donor in good health. CDR3 bases: TGCGCCAGCAGCCGCGGGACAGGGGGTCTCGAGCAGTACTTC. This gives the protein CASSRGTGGLEQYF.